The sequence of this T cell receptor (beta chain) was determined in a study of blood T cell repertoires in COVID-19. Produced via immunoSEQ multiplex PCR; TCRdb's table is partial and in-frame only. The table shows approximately 220,000 clones, with about 80% occurring only once. The TCR originated in a woman in her thirties who had recovered from COVID-19. Input material: peripheral blood.

The chain's CDR3 is CASSPLGASGENGYEQYF. The CDR3 DNA sequence: TGCGCCAGCAGCCCCCTGGGAGCTAGCGGGGAGAACGGCTACGAGCAGTACTTC. The genes are TRBV4-1 and TRBJ2-7, with 9 positions matching TRBD2. V lost 4 bases and J lost 3; bases outside the gene matches: 16. The CDR3 length is 18 residues. Germline V gene lookup returns CDR1 MGHRA and CDR2 YSYEKL.